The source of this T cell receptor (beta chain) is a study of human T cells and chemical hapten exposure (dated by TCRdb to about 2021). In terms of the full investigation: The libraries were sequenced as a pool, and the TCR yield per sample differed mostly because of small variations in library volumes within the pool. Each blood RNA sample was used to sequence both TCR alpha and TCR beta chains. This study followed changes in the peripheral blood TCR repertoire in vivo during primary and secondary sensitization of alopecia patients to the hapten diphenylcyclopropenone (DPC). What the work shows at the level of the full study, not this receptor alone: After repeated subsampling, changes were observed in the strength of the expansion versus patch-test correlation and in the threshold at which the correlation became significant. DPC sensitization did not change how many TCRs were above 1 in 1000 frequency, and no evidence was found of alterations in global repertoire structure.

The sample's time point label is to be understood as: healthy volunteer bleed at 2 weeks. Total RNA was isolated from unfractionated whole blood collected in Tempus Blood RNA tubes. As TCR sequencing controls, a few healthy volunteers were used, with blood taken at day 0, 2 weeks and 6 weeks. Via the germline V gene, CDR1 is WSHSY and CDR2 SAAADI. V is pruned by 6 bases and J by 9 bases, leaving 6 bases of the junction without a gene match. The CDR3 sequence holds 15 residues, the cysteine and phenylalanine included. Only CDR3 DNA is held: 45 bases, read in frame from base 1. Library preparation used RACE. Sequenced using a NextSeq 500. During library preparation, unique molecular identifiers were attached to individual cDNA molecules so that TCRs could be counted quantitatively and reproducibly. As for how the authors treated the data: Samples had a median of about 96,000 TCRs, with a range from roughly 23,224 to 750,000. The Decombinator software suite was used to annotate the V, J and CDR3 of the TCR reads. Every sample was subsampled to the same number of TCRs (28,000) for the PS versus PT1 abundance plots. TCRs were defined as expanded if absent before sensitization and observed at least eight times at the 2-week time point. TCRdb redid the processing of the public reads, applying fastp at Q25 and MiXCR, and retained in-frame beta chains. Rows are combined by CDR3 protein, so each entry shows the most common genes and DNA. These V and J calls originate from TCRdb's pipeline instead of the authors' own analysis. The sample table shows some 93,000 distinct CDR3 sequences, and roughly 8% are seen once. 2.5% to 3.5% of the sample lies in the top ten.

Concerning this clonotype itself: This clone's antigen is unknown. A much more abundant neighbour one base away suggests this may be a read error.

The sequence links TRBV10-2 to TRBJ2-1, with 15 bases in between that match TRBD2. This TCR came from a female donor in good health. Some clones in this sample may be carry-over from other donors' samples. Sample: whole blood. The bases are TGCGCCAGCAGCCGGGGACTAGCGGGAGGTGGTGAGCAGTTCTTC. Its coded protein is CASSRGLAGGGEQFF.